The present T cell receptor beta chain was sequenced within a study of Tregs in tolerant kidney transplant recipients. The germline V gene encodes CDR1 MNHNS and CDR2 SASEGT. Trimming removed 4 bases at V and 8 bases at J, with 8 bases between. This CDR3 has 11 residues. Produced via immunoSEQ multiplex PCR; TCRdb's table is partial and in-frame only. The table records around 43,000 clones, about 90% of them present only once. This chain uses TRBV6-1 with TRBJ1-2; no clear D gene. This clonotype was sampled from a human donor in good health. Input material: Tregs from blood. CDR3 in DNA: TGTGCCAGCAGTGCGGCAAAGGGCTACACCTTC. This codes for CASSAAKGYTF.